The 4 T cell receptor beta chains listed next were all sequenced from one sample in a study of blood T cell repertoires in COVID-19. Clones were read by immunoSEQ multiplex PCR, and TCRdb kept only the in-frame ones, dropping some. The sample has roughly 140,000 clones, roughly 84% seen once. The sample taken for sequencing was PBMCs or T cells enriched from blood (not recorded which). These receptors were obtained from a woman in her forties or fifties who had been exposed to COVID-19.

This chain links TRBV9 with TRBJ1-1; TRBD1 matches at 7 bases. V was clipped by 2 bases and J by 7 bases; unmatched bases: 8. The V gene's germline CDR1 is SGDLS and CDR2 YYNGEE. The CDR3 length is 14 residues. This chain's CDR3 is CASSVAPRDSEAFF. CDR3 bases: TGTGCCAGCAGCGTTGCACCCCGGGACAGTGAAGCTTTCTTT.

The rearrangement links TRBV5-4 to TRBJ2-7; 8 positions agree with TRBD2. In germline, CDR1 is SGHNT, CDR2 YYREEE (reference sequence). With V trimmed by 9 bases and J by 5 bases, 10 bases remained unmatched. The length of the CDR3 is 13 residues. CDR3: CATRGRAGDEQYF. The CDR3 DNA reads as TGTGCCACACGGGGGAGAGCGGGAGACGAGCAGTACTTC.

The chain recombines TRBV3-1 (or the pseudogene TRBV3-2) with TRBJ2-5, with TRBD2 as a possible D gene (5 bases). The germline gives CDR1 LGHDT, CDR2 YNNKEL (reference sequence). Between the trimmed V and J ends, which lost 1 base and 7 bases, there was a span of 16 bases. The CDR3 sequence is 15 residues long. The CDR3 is CASSQVRSGKGTQYF. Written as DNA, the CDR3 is TGTGCCAGCAGCCAAGTTAGAAGCGGAAAGGGGACCCAGTACTTC.

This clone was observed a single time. As DNA, the CDR3 is TGTGCCAGCAGCCCCTTGGGTGGCTGGGAGGGAGGCTACACCTTC. Translation: CASSPLGGWEGGYTF. The rearrangement uses TRBV4-2 and TRBJ1-2, with D hard to call. Germline V gene lookup returns CDR1 LGHNA and CDR2 YNFKEQ. Trimming shortened V by 4 bases and J by 8 bases, and 20 bases separated the two germline ends. This CDR3 has 15 residues.